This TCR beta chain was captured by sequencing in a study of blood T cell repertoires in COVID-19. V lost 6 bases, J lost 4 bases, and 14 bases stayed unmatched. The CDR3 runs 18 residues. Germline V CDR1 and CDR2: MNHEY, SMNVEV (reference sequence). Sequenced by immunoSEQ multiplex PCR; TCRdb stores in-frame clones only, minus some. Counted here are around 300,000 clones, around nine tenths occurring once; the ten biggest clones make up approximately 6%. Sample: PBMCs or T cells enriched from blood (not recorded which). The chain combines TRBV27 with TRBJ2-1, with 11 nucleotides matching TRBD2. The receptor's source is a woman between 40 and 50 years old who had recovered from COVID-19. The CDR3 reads CASSQPVLAGGRYNEQFF. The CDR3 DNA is TGTGCCAGCAGCCAACCCGTTCTAGCGGGAGGCAGATACAATGAGCAGTTCTTC.